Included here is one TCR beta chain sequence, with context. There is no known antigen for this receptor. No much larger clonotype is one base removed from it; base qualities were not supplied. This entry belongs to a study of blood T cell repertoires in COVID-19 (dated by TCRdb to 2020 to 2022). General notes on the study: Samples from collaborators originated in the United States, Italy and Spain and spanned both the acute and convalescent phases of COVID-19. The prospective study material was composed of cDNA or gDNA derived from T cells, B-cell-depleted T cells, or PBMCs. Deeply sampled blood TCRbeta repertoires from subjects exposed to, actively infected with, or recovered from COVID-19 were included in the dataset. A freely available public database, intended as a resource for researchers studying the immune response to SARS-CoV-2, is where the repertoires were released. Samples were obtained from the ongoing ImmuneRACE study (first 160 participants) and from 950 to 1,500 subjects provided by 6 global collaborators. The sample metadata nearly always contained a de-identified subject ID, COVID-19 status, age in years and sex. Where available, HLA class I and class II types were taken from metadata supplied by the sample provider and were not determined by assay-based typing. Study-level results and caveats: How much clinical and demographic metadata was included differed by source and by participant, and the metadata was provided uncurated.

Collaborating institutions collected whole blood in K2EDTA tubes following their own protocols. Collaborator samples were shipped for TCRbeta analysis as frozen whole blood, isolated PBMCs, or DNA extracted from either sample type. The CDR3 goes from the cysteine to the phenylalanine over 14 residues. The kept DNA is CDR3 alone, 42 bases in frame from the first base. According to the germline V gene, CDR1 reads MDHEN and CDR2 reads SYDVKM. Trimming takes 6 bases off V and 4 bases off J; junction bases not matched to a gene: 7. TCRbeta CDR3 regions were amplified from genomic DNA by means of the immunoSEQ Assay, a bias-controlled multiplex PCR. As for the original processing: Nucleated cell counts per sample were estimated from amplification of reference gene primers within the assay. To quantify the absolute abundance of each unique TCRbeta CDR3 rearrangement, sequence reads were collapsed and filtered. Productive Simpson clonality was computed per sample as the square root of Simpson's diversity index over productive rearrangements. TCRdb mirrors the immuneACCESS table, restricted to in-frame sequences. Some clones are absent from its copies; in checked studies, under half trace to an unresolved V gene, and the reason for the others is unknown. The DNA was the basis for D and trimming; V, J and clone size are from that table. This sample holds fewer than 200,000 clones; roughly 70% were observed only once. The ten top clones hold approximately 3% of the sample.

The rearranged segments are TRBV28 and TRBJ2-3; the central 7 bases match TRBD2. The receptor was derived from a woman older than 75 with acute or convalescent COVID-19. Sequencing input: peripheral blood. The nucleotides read TGTGCCAGCAGCCCCCGGGCGGGGGCAGATACGCAGTATTTT. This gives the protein CASSPRAGADTQYF.